The 2 T cell receptor beta chains below were found in one sample sequenced in a study of cytomegalovirus exposure and HLA in healthy donors. The PCR used 60 Vbeta and 13 Jbeta primers. Method: immunoSEQ multiplex PCR; TCRdb's copy keeps in-frame clones and lacks some. The table shows over 200,000 clones, with about 78% occurring only once. Sequencing used PBMCs. The source of these receptors is a male donor in good health and CMV-seronegative.

The chain uses TRBV5-1 and TRBJ1-4; 8 nucleotides agree with TRBD1. The CDR3 runs to 16 residues. Losses at the gene ends were 3 bases for V and 6 bases for J; bases not matched to a gene: 10. Germline V lookup: CDR1 SGHRS, CDR2 YFSETQ. This chain's CDR3 is CASSWTGQGSDEKLFF. For the CDR3, the DNA is TGCGCCAGCAGCTGGACAGGGCAAGGGTCGGATGAAAAACTGTTTTTT.

This sequence joins TRBV11-2 and TRBJ2-2, with 14 bases fitting TRBD2. J gave up 6 bases and V 6 bases, and 6 bases lay outside the gene matches. The CDR3 sequence is 16 residues long. Looked up from germline, CDR1 is SGHAT and CDR2 is FQNNGV. As DNA, the CDR3 is TGTGCCAGCAGTTCGGGACTAGCGGGAGTTGCCGGGGAGCTGTTTTTT. Protein sequence: CASSSGLAGVAGELFF.